This T cell receptor beta chain was recovered during a study of regulatory T cells in long-lasting Graves disease. The time point here: persistent/refractory GD, antithyroid drugs over 5 years with positive TRAb. The TCR library was made from RNA extracted from PBMCs. Those enrolled as patients came out of an endocrinology department in Xi'an, China. The V and J ends lost 1 base and 6 bases respectively, with 10 bases between them. CDR1 is LGHDT and CDR2 is YNNKEL in the germline V gene (reference sequence). This CDR3 region has 13 residues. To note about this clonotype: What it recognizes is unknown.

Study-wide findings and caveats: Segments TRBV28, TRBJ1-2 and TRBJ2-5 showed preferential usage in persistent disease. Persistent patients had more shared public clonotypes (fewer than 3,000) than new patients (approximately 920). Researchers reported studying only peripheral blood, not thyroid tissue.

CDR3-region Arm-PCR and iRepertoire HTBI primers produced the TCR beta libraries. Using its own MiXCR run on the multiplex PCR reads, TCRdb lists one record per CDR3 protein. This table has fewer than 400,000 distinct CDR3 sequences, around 21% appearing once. The sequence derives from a female donor with Graves disease. The sample was peripheral blood mononuclear cells (PBMCs), taken when the disease was refractory, from a patient treated with antithyroid drugs. The chain couples TRBV3-1 to TRBJ2-7; D is undetermined. The CDR3 region has the DNA TGTGCCAGCAGCCAAGTGCTAGAAGGCGAGCAGTACTTC. It is translated as CASSQVLEGEQYF.